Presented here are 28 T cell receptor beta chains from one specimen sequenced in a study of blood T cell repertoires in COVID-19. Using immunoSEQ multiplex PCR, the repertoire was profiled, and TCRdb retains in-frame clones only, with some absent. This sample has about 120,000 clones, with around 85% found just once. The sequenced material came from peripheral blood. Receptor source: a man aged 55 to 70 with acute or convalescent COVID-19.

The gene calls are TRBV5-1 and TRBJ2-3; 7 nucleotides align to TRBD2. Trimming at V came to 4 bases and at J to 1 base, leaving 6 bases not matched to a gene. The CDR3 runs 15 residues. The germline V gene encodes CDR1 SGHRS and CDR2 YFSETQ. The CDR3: CASSESSGGTDTQYF. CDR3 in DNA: TGCGCCAGCAGCGAATCTAGCGGCGGCACAGATACGCAGTATTTT.

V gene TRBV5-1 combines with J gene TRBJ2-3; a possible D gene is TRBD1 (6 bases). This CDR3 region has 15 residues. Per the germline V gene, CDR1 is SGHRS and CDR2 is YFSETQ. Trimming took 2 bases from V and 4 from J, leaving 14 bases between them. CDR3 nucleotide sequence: TGCGCCAGCAGCTTACAGGGTGGTCCGGCAGATACGCAGTATTTT. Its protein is CASSLQGGPADTQYF.

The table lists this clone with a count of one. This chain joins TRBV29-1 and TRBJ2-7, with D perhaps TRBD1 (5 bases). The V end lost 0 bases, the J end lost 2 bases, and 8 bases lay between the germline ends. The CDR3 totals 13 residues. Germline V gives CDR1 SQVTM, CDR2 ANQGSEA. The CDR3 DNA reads TGCAGCGTTGAAGATGTGACAGCCTACGAGCAGTACTTC. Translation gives CSVEDVTAYEQYF.

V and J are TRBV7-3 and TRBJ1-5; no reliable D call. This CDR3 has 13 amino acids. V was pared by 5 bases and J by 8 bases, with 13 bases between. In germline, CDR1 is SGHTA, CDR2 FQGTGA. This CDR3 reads CASSPKREEPQHF. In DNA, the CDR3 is TGTGCCAGCAGCCCAAAAAGAGAAGAGCCCCAGCATTTT.

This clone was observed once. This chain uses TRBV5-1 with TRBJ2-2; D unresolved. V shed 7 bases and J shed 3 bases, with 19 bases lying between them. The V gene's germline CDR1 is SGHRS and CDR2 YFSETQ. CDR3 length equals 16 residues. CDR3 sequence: CASSLPNSRDTGELFF. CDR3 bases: TGCGCCAGCTCTCTCCCCAACAGTAGAGACACCGGGGAGCTGTTTTTT.

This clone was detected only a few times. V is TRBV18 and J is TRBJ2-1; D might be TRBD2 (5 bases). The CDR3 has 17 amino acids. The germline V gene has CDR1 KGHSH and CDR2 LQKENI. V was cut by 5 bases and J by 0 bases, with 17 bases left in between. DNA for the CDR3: TGTGCCAGCTCATCCGCGGGCGGACGGAGCTCCTACAATGAGCAGTTCTTC. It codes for CASSSAGGRSSYNEQFF. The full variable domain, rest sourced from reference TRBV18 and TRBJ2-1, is NAGVMQNPRHLVRRRGQEARLRCSPMKGHSHVYWYRQLPEEGLKFMVYLQKENIIDESGMPKERFSAEFPKEGPSILRIQQVVRGDSAAYFCASSSAGGRSSYNEQFFGPGTRLTVL.

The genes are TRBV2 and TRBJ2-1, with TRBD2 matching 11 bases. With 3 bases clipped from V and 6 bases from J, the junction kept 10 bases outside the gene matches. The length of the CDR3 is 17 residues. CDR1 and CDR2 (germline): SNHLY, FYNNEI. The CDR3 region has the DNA TGTGCCAGCAGTGAGCAGACTAGCGGGACTATGGGCAATGAGCAGTTCTTC. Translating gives CASSEQTSGTMGNEQFF. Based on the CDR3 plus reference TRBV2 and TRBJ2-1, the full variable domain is EPEVTQTPSHQVTQMGQEVILRCVPISNHLYFYWYRQILGQKVEFLVSFYNNEISEKSEIFDDQFSVERPDGSNFTLKIRSTKLEDSAMYFCASSEQTSGTMGNEQFFGPGTRLTVL.

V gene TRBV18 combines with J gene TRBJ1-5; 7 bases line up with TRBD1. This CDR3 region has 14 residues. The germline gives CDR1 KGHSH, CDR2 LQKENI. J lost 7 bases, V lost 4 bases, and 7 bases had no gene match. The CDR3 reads CASSLSSGGQPQHF. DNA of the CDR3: TGTGCCAGCTCACTTTCGTCAGGGGGACAGCCCCAGCATTTT.

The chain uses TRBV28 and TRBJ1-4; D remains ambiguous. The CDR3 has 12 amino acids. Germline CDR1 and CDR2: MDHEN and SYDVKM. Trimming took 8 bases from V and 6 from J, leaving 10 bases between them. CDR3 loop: CASSWRDEKLFF. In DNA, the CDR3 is TGTGCCAGCTCCTGGAGGGATGAAAAACTGTTTTTT.

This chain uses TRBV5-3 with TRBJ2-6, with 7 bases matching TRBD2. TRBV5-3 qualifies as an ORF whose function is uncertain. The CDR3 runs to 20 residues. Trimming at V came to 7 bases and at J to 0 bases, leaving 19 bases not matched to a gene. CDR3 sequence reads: CARYSERDLNTNSGANVLTF. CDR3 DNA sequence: TGTGCCAGATATTCGGAGCGGGATTTGAACACCAACTCTGGGGCCAACGTCCTGACTTTC.

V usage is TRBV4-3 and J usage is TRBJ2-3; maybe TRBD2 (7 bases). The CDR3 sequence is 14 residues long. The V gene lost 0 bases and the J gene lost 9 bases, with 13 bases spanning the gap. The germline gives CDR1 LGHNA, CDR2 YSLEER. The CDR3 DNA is TGCGCCAGCAGCCAAGATAGGGGGGGAACGACGCAGTATTTT. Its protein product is CASSQDRGGTTQYF.

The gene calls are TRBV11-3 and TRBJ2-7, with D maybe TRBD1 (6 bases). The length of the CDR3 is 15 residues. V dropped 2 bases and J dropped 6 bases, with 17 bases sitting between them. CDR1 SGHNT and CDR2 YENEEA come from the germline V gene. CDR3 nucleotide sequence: TGTGCCAGCAGCTTAAACACAGGGCCGACGGCCGAGCAGTACTTC. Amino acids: CASSLNTGPTAEQYF. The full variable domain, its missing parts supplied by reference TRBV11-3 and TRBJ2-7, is EAGVVQSPRYKIIEKKQPVAFWCNPISGHNTLYWYLQNLGQGPELLIRYENEEAVDDSQLPKDRFSAERLKGVDSTLKIQPAELGDSAVYLCASSLNTGPTAEQYFGPGTRLTVT.

CDR3 sequence reads: CASSNSGIYEQYF. CDR3 nucleotide sequence: TGTGCCAGCAGTAATAGCGGGATATACGAGCAGTACTTC. The chain joins TRBV4-2 to TRBJ2-7; 8 bases align to TRBD2. From germline, CDR1 is LGHNA and CDR2 YNFKEQ. CDR3 length: 13 residues. V dropped 6 bases and J dropped 4; count of bases not matched to a gene: 5.

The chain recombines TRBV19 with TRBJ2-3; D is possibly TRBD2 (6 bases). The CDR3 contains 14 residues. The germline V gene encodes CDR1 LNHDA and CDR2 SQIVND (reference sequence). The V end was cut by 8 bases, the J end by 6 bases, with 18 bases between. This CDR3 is CASGGEQAGDTQYF. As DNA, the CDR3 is TGTGCCAGTGGAGGGGAGCAGGCAGGGGATACGCAGTATTTT.

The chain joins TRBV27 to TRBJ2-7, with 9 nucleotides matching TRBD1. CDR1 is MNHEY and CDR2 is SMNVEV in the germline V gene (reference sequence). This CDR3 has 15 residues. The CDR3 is CDRSLRDRVSYEQYF. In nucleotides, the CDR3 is TGTGACCGCAGCCTCCGGGACAGGGTATCCTACGAGCAGTACTTC.

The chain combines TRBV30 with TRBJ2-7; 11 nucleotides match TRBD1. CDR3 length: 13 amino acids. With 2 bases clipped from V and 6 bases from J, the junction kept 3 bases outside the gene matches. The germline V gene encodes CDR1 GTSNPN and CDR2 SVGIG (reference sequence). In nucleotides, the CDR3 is TGTGCCTGGAGTCTGGGGACAGGGGGCGAGCAGTACTTC. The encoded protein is CAWSLGTGGEQYF.

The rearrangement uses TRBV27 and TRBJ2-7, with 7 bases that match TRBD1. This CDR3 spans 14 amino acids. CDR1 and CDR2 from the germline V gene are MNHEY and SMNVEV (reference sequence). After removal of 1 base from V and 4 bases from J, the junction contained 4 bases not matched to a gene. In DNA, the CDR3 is TGTGCCAGCAGTTTATATAGACAGGGATACGAGCAGTACTTC. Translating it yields CASSLYRQGYEQYF.

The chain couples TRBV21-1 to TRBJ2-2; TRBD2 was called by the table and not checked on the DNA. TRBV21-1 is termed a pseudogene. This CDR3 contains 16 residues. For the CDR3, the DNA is TGTGCCAGCAGCAAAGAGGGCGGGAGGGGGACCGGGGAGCTGTTTTTT. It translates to CASSKEGGRGTGELFF.

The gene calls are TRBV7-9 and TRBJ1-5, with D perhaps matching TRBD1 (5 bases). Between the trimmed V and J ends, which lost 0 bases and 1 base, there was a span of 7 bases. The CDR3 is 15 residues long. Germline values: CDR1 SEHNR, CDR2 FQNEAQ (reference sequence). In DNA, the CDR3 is TGTGCCAGCAGCTTAGCGGAGGGGAGCAATCAGCCCCAGCATTTT. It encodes CASSLAEGSNQPQHF.

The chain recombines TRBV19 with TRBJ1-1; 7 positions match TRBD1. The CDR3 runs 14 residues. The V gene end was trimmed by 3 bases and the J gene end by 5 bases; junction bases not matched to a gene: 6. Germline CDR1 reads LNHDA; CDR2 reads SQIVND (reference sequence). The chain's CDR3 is CASSINRGNTEAFF. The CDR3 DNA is TGTGCCAGTAGTATTAACAGGGGTAATACTGAAGCTTTCTTT. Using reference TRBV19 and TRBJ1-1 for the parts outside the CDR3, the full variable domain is DGGITQSPKYLFRKEGQNVTLSCEQNLNHDAMYWYRQDPGQGLRLIYYSQIVNDFQKGDIAEGYSVSREKKESFPLTVTSAQKNPTAFYLCASSINRGNTEAFFGQGTRLTVV.

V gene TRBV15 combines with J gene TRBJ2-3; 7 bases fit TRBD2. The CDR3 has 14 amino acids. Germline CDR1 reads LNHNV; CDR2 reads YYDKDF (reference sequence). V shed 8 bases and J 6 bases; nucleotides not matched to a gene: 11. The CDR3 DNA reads TGTGCCACCTCCCTAGCGGTTGGGGTGGATACGCAGTATTTT. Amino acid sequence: CATSLAVGVDTQYF.

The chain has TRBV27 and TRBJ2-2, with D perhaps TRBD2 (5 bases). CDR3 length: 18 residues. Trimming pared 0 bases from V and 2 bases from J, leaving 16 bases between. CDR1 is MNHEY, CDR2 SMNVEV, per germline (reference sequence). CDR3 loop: CASSLSVGLALNTGELFF. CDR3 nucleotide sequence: TGTGCCAGCAGTTTATCGGTGGGCCTAGCACTTAACACCGGGGAGCTGTTTTTT.

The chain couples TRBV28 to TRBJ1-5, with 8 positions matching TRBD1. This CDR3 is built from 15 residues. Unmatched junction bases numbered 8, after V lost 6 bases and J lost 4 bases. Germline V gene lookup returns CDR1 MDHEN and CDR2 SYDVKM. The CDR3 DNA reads TGTGCCAGCAGCCCCAGGGGGCGATTAAATCAGCCCCAGCATTTT. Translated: CASSPRGRLNQPQHF.

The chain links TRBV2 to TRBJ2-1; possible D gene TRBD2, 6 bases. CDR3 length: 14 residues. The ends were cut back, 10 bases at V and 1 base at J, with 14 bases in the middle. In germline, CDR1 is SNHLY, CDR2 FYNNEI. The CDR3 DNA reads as TGTGCCACCAATATAGCGGATTCCTACAATGAGCAGTTCTTC. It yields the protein CATNIADSYNEQFF.

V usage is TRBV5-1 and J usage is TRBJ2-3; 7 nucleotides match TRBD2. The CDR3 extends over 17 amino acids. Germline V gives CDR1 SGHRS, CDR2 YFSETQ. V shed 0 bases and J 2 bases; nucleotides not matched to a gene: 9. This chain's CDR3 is CASSLALGGGLTDTQYF. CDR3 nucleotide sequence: TGCGCCAGCAGCTTGGCCCTTGGGGGAGGGCTCACAGATACGCAGTATTTT.

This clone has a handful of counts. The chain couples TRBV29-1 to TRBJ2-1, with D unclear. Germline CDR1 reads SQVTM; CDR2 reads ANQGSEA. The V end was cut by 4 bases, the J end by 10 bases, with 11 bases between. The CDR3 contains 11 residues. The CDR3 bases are TGCAGCGTTGCAATGTCCGGGGAGCAGTTCTTC. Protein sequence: CSVAMSGEQFF.

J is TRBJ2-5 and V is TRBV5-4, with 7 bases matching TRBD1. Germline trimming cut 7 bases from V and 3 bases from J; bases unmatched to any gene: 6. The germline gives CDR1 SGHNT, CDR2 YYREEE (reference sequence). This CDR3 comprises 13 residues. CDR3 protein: CASRKGTEETQYF. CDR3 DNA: TGTGCCAGCCGGAAGGGGACAGAAGAGACCCAGTACTTC.

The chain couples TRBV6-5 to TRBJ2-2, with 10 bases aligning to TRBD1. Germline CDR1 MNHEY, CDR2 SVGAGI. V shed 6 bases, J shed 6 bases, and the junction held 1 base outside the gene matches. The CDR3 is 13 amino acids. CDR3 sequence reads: CASRTGGPGELFF. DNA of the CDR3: TGTGCCAGCAGGACAGGGGGCCCCGGGGAGCTGTTTTTT.